This entry concerns a single T cell receptor (beta chain). Its target is not known. Expressed TCRB transcripts were sequenced because the entire RNA isolate underwent reverse transcription. Sequencing used immunoSEQ multiplex PCR; TCRdb keeps in-frame clones, though not all of them. Among under 300,000 clones, roughly 17% were seen once, and the ten largest hold approximately 0.087%. Trimming removed 3 bases from V and 0 bases from J, with 11 bases in between. Germline V lookup: CDR1 SGHTA, CDR2 FQGNSA. The CDR3 loop spans 16 amino acids. Staining for CD45RO/CCR7/CD25/CD127/CD95/CD27 allowed sorting of CD4+ naive, central memory, regulatory and stem cell-like memory cells. This sample was taken from a study of beta chain features in type 1 diabetes. Study at large: Sorted cells examined across all samples numbered roughly 100 million.

Study-level results: Whether HLA type influences TCRB rearrangement remained unresolved here. Among patients, naive, central memory and Treg TCRB repertoires appeared more similar than among healthy donors. Among all four CD4+ subsets, Type 1 diabetes patients had TCRB CDR3s that were moderately but significantly shorter.

Input material: naive CD4+ T cells from blood. The receptor's source is a man aged 30 to 45 with type 1 diabetes. The chain is built from TRBV7-2 and TRBJ2-2; TRBD2 is a possible D gene (6 bases). CDR3 nucleotide sequence: TGTGCCAGCAGCTTCGGACTACCCGCGAACACCGGGGAGCTGTTTTTT. Its protein is CASSFGLPANTGELFF.